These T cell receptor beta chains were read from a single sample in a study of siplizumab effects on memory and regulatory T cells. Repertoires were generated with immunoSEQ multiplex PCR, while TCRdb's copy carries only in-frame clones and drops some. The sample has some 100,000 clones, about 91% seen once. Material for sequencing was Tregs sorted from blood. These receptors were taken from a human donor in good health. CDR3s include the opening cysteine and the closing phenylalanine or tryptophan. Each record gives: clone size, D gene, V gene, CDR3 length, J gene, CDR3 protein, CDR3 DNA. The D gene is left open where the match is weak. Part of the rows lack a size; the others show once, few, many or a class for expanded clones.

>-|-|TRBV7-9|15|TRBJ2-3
CASSFGSWDTDTQYF
TGTGCCAGCAGCTTCGGGTCCTGGGACACAGATACGCAGTATTTT
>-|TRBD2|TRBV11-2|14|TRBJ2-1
CASSLRTSGTEQFF
TGTGCCAGCAGCCTGCGGACTAGCGGGACTGAGCAGTTCTTC
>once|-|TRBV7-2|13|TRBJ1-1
CASSLAPGAEAFF
TGTGCCAGCAGCTTAGCGCCAGGGGCTGAAGCTTTCTTT
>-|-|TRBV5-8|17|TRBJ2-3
CASRSRLGTGSTDTQYF
TGTGCCAGCAGATCCCGTCTAGGCACGGGGAGCACAGATACGCAGTATTTT
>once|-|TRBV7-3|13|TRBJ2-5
CASSLTRRETQYF
TGTGCCAGCAGCTTGACTAGACGAGAGACCCAGTACTTC
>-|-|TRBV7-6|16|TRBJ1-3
CASRRSPTDSGNTIYF
TGTGCCAGCAGACGTAGTCCGACAGACTCTGGAAACACCATATATTTT
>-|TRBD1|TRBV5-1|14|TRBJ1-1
CASSPDRAGPEAFF
TGCGCCAGCAGCCCGGACAGGGCAGGGCCTGAAGCTTTCTTT
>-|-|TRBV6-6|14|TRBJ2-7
CASSREGGVLEQYF
TGTGCCAGCAGCCGCGAAGGAGGCGTACTCGAGCAGTACTTC
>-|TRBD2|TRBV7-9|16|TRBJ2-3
CASSSYTSGSTDTQYF
TGTGCCAGCAGCTCTTATACTAGCGGGAGTACAGATACGCAGTATTTT
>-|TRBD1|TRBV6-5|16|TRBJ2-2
CASSSGQGVGTGELFF
TGTGCCAGCAGTTCGGGACAGGGGGTTGGGACCGGGGAGCTGTTTTTT
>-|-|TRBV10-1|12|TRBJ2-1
CASSDRVNEQFF
TGCGCCAGCAGTGACAGGGTCAATGAGCAGTTCTTC
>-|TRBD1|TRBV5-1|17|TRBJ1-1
CASSPSGQGYSNTEAFF
TGCGCCAGCAGCCCCTCCGGACAGGGATACTCGAACACTGAAGCTTTCTTT
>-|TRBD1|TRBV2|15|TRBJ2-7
CASRPRTGNTYEQYF
TGTGCCAGCAGGCCCCGGACAGGAAACACCTACGAGCAGTACTTC
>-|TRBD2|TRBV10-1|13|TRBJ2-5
CASSSGLAETQYF
TGCGCCAGCAGTTCGGGACTAGCGGAGACCCAGTACTTC
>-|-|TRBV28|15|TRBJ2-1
CASTEGGRRYNEQFF
TGTGCCAGCACCGAAGGAGGGAGGCGGTACAATGAGCAGTTCTTC
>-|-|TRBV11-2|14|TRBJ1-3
CASSLIDRRLAIYF
TGTGCCAGCAGCTTAATCGACCGACGCTTAGCCATATATTTT
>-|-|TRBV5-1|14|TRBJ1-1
CASSFQGGVTEAFF
TGCGCCAGCAGCTTCCAGGGAGGGGTCACTGAAGCTTTCTTT
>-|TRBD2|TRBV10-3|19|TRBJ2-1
CAISGIVGRLAGENNEQFF
TGTGCCATCAGTGGTATAGTGGGGAGACTAGCGGGAGAGAACAATGAGCAGTTCTTC
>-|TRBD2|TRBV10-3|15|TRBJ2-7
CAISTVGGSANEQYF
TGTGCCATCAGCACAGTCGGGGGGTCCGCAAACGAGCAGTACTTC
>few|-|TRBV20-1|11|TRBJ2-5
CSAGQLGTQYF
TGCAGTGCAGGACAGCTCGGGACCCAGTACTTC
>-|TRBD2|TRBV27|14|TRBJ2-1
CASSRRGSYNEQFF
TGTGCCAGCAGTAGACGCGGGAGCTACAATGAGCAGTTCTTC
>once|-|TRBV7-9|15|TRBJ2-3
CASSLTSQGTDTQYF
TGTGCCAGCAGCTTAACCTCACAAGGGACAGATACGCAGTATTTT
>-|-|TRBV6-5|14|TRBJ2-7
CASSYQYTSYEQYF
TGTGCCAGCAGTTACCAATACACCTCCTACGAGCAGTACTTC
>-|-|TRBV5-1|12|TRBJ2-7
CASSLVWGEQYF
TGCGCCAGCAGCTTGGTTTGGGGCGAGCAGTACTTC
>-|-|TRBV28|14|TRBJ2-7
CASRWGSTNYEQYF
TGTGCCAGCAGATGGGGGTCCACAAATTACGAGCAGTACTTC
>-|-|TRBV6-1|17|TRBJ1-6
CASSEKRPGHYNSPLHF
TGTGCCAGCAGTGAAAAGAGACCCGGACACTATAATTCACCCCTCCACTTT
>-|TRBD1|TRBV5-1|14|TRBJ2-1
CASSRDRVTNEQFF
TGCGCCAGCAGCCGGGACAGGGTTACCAATGAGCAGTTCTTC
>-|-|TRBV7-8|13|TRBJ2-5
CATRRAMAETQYF
TGTGCCACGCGACGGGCCATGGCGGAGACCCAGTACTTC
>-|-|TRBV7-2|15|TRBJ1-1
CASGERGARYTEAFF
TGTGCCAGCGGGGAGCGGGGGGCGCGGTACACTGAAGCTTTCTTT
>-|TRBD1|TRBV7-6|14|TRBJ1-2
CASSAQGDRSGYTF
TGTGCCAGCAGCGCCCAGGGGGATAGGAGCGGCTACACCTTC
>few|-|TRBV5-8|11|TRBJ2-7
CASSPSREQYF
TGTGCCAGCAGCCCCTCTAGGGAGCAGTACTTC
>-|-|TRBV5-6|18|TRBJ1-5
CASSFVQGAPPINQPQHF
TGTGCCAGCAGCTTCGTCCAGGGTGCCCCTCCAATCAATCAGCCCCAGCATTTT
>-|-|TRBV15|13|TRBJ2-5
CATSREGTSLQYF
TGTGCCACCAGCAGAGAGGGGACCAGCCTGCAGTACTTC
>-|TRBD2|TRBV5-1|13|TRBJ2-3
CASRGASGDTQYF
TGCGCCAGCCGAGGGGCTAGCGGGGATACGCAGTATTTT
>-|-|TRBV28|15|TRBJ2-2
CASSWDDWNTGELFF
TGTGCCAGCAGTTGGGACGATTGGAACACCGGGGAGCTGTTTTTT
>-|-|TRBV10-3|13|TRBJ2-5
CAISLTGRETQYF
TGTGCCATCAGCCTTACAGGGCGCGAGACCCAGTACTTC
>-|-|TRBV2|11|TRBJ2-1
CASRETRGEFF
TGTGCCAGCAGGGAGACTAGAGGGGAGTTCTTC
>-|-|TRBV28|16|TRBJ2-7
CASSLRRVGQTYEQYF
TGTGCCAGCAGTTTAAGGCGGGTCGGACAGACCTACGAGCAGTACTTC
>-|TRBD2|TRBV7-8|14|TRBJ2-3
CASSLFGTSYTQYF
TGTGCCAGCAGCTTATTTGGGACTAGTTATACGCAGTATTTT
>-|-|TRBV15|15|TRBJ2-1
CATSTPGVAWDEQFF
TGTGCCACCAGCACCCCCGGGGTGGCCTGGGATGAGCAGTTCTTC
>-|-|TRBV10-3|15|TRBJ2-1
CAIRPEGRSFLGQFF
TGTGCCATCAGACCCGAAGGACGGAGTTTCTTGGGGCAGTTCTTC
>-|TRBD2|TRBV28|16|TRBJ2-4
CASSGTGLARENIQYF
TGTGCCAGCAGTGGAACCGGACTAGCAAGGGAAAACATTCAGTACTTC
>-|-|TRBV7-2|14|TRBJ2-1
CASSLTRVQGEQFF
TGTGCCAGCAGCTTAACCAGGGTCCAGGGGGAGCAGTTCTTC
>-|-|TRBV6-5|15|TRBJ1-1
CASSKGGSLNTEAFF
TGTGCCAGCAGCAAAGGGGGTTCCCTCAACACTGAAGCTTTCTTT
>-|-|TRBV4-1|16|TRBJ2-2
CASSQVTGQKTGELFF
TGCGCCAGCAGCCAAGTCACGGGACAAAAGACCGGGGAGCTGTTTTTT
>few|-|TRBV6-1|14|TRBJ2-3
CASRRKGGTDTQYF
TGTGCCAGCAGGCGCAAGGGGGGCACAGATACGCAGTATTTT
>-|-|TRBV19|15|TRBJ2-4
CASSRSGDRGPIQYF
TGTGCCAGTAGTAGGTCAGGTGACCGGGGACCAATTCAGTACTTC
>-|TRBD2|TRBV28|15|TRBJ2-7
CASSLPSGSRNEQYF
TGTGCCAGCAGTTTACCCAGCGGGAGCAGGAACGAGCAGTACTTC
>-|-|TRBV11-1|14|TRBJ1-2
CASSLSAGDVGYTF
TGTGCCAGCAGCTTATCGGCCGGGGACGTAGGCTACACCTTC
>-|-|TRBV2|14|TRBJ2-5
CASSSHMEAETQYF
TGTGCCAGCAGTTCCCATATGGAGGCGGAGACCCAGTACTTC
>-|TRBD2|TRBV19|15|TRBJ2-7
CASSVTSGGGYEQYF
TGTGCCAGTAGTGTCACTAGCGGGGGGGGATACGAGCAGTACTTC
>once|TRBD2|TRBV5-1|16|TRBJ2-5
CASSAGGGTYQETQYF
TGCGCCAGCAGCGCAGGCGGGGGAACGTACCAAGAGACCCAGTACTTC
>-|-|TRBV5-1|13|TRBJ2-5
CASSLVPKETQYF
TGCGCCAGCAGCTTGGTTCCTAAAGAGACCCAGTACTTC
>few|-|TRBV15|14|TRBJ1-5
CATSRELTSTSQHF
TGTGCCACCAGCAGAGAGCTTACCAGTACGTCCCAGCATTTT
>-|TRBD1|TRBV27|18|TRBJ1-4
CASKLYSTGVSTNEKLFF
TGTGCCAGCAAACTTTATTCCACAGGGGTGTCAACTAATGAAAAACTGTTTTTT